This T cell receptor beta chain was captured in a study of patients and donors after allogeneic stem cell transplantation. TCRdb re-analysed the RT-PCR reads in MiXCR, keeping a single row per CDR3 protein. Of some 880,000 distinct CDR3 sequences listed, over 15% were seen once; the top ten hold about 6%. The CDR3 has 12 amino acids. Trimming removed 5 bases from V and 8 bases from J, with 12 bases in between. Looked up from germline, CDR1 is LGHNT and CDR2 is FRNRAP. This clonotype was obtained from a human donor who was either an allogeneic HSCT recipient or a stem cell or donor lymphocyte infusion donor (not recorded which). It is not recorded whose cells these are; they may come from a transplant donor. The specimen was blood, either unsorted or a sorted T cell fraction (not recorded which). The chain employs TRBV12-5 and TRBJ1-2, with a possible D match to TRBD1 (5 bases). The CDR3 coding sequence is TGTGCTAGTGGTCTCGGGGGAGAAGGCTACACCTTC. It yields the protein CASGLGGEGYTF.